This TCR beta chain originates from a study of blood T cell repertoires in COVID-19. Looking at the study overall: Samples of COVID-19 (acute and convalescent) were obtained from the United States, Italy and Spain. PBMCs, B-cell-depleted T cells, or T cells were the source of the cDNA or gDNA that made up the material.

This clone was counted a single time. As handled by the study authors: It was from reference gene primer amplification that nucleated cell counts were estimated. Assay used: immunoSEQ multiplex PCR; TCRdb lists only in-frame clones, some missing. The DNA gave D and trimming, while V, J and clone size come from that table. The sample holds tens of thousands of clones, approximately 80% seen once. The CDR3 runs 16 residues. V lost 3 bases and J 0 bases, leaving 14 bases between the germline ends. CDR1 and CDR2 (germline): MNHEY, SMNVEV (reference sequence). The J gene is TRBJ1-1, the V gene TRBV27; D gene ambiguous. The source is a man in his 70s with acute or convalescent COVID-19. The material sequenced was peripheral blood. As DNA, the CDR3 is TGTGCCAGCAGTTTTAGGGTCGGACTGATGAACACTGAAGCTTTCTTT. Translation gives CASSFRVGLMNTEAFF.